This T cell receptor beta chain was captured by sequencing in a study of cytomegalovirus exposure and HLA in healthy donors (dated by TCRdb to about 2017). Background for the entire study: According to an earlier analysis of 450 to 650 of the donors, about 179 million T cells yielded over 90 million unique TCR beta sequences and 276 Gb of sequence data. Among the roughly 390 genotyped donors, 81% belonged to the genetic ancestry cluster associated with self-reported Caucasian donors. All discovery cohort repertoires had been generated on a single sequencing platform. Alongside the repertoire data, information on donor age, sex, ethnicity and CMV serostatus was compiled. Rather than drawing on any new phenotypic data, the later analysis identified candidate immune exposures from TCR beta sequences and the way those sequences occurred across donors. Both class I and class II loci were covered by HLA typing, at four-digit resolution. High-throughput TCR immunosequencing, statistical association of individual TCRs with disease status, and machine learning were combined to predict cytomegalovirus infection status. The T cell repertoires of several hundred subjects were profiled by immunosequencing and related to cytomegalovirus serostatus. Because of strong linkage in the cohort, roughly five DR-DQ haplotypes were treated as single units for association and clustering. The study aimed to test whether cataloging public T cell receptors could reveal signatures of past pathogen exposure. An earlier analysis of some 500 of the donors applied high-throughput TCR beta sequencing to assess whether each TCR beta V gene segment acted as functional or pseudogenic. On average, around 200,000 unique TCR beta nucleotide sequences were sequenced per donor among several hundred genotyped donors of the cohort, with 15% to 20% of those sequences being non-productive. Along with the approximately 700-subject first cohort, a separate validation cohort of over a hundred different subjects was used. The number of typed donors differed by locus: about 620-630 for A, B, C, DRB1 and DQB1; 500 to 550 for DQA1; around 610 for DPA1; and some 470 for DPB1. About 280 gigabases of sequencing data and approximately 92 million unique TCR sequences made up an early release that covered several hundred HLA-typed donors. A later genetic analysis took genome-wide SNP genotypes for about 65% of the 666 donors and used that subset as a discovery cohort. To study patterns of TCR occurrence, a later analysis re-analyzed previously published TCR beta repertoires from just over 650 donors and added high-resolution HLA genotyping. Paper-wide results and their limitations: When HLA alleles, especially DR and DQ, strongly co-occurred, attributing TCR associations to individual alleles was difficult. Broadly in line with IMGT annotations, most TCR beta V segments showed up in productive rearrangements about 87% or about 30% of the time in an earlier analysis of several hundred of the donors. A further reported finding was that TCR beta sequences accurately predicted the HLA-A and HLA-B alleles for most subjects in the first cohort. Cytomegalovirus status was reported to be diagnosed by the classifier with high specificity and sensitivity in both the original and validation cohorts. A later analysis associated 16,951 TCR beta sequences with specific HLA alleles at a false discovery rate of 0.05. The 87-base-pair reads could not distinguish some IMGT-functional V segments, including TRBV6-2 and TRBV6-3, so those segments were excluded. The authors suggested that the approach could potentially be extended to other disease states and immunological phenotypes. A later analysis found that HLA-associated TCR beta chains were more clonally expanded and had lower generation probabilities than equally common non-associated chains. Immune exposure information for the cohort was limited to CMV serostatus. An association between a missense DCLRE1C variant and V-gene and J-gene trimming of TCR beta chains was found in a later genetic analysis and replicated in an independent cohort. Presence/absence analyses assumed roughly uniform sequencing depth across donors, an assumption that may not hold. The cohort was sequenced for TCR beta chains only, and without alpha or paired-chain data the features that could be detected were limited. Because some donors lacked HLA typing at each locus, the association tests relied only on the typed subset. Several of the top co-occurrence clusters appeared to be linked to parvovirus B19, influenza, CMV and Epstein-Barr virus, according to a later analysis. Because counts were too low, roughly 18 rarely observed V segments, including chromosome 9 orphons, were left out of the earlier analysis of approximately 580 of the donors. Linkage disequilibrium might explain the correlated functional status among segregating V segments, but an unknown experimental factor could not be ruled out. According to a later analysis, most CMV-associated TCR beta chains appeared to be HLA-restricted, and the HLA associations seemed to be driven largely by CMV exposure. Across donors, most TCR sequences were observed very rarely, whereas some public TCRs were present in many individuals. A few of the identified cytomegalovirus-associated TCR beta chains were confirmed in vitro to be specific for cytomegalovirus antigens. The study listed 150 to 200 TCR beta chains as associated with cytomegalovirus. A cluster of highly shared sequence variants was judged likely to be a technical artifact of the sequencing pipeline. In a later analysis, TCR association rates were found to vary across HLA loci, with the most associated TCRs seen for DRB1 alleles and the fewest for HLA-C alleles. Compared with the 666-donor mean, donors in an Asian-associated ancestry cluster had fewer N-insertions in productive TCRs, according to a later genetic analysis.

Receptor amplification or capture employed the immunoSEQ multiplex PCR assay. The multiplex PCR relied on a mix of 60 forward primers for TCR Vbeta segments and 13 reverse primers for TCR Jbeta segments. A multiplex PCR assay on genomic DNA amplified the CDR3 region of rearranged TCR beta genes. The Illumina HiSeq System was used to sequence the amplified TCR beta libraries as 87-base-pair reads. Under the source paper's analysis protocol: A later analysis tallied roughly 80 million unique TCR beta chains across the 666 repertoires, and around 9.9 million of those chains were shared by two or more donors. Raw reads were error-corrected and collapsed into unique sequences with a nearest-neighbor algorithm that merged closely related sequences to remove PCR and sequencing errors. Alignment of CDR3 sequences to IMGT reference sequences was used to assign V, D and J gene segments. For a sequence to be retained, a match of at least six nucleotides to both a V gene segment and a J gene segment was required. Rearrangements were classified as productive when the CDR3 lacked stop codons and remained in frame with V and J, and all other rearrangements were classified as non-productive. Following IMGT convention, CDR3 was defined as the stretch from the second conserved V-encoded cysteine up to the conserved J-encoded phenylalanine. The earlier analysis of 587 of the donors excluded sequences that lacked an unambiguous match to a single V gene segment. In an earlier analysis of a few hundred of the donors, V segments were called functional above 56.7% productive rearrangements and were called segregating when the between-donor standard deviation exceeded 5%. A statistical classification framework was developed to diagnose cytomegalovirus status using the catalog of TCR beta chain sequences. In a later analysis, TCR nucleotide sequences were compared against IMGT/GENE-DB human TR gene sequences so that V and J genes could be assigned. In a later analysis, CDR3 sequences and most-parsimonious VDJ recombination scenarios were assigned using the TCRdist pipeline. A later analysis defined each TCR beta chain by its CDR3 amino acid sequence plus V-gene family, and excluded reads lacking a unique V-gene family. In a later analysis, approximately 590 highly shared, low-generation-probability nucleotide sequences were removed to address suspected cross-contamination and a sequencing artifact. In a later analysis, a clonal expansion index for each public chain was calculated from normalized within-repertoire ranks of inferred template counts. In a later analysis, generation probabilities were computed using a VDJ recombination model fitted to out-of-frame rearrangements, and the results were checked against IGoR. In a later analysis, hypergeometric tests were used to score TCR-TCR, TCR-HLA and TCR-CMV co-occurrence, with a repertoire-size bias correction applied to TCR pairs. To estimate false discovery rates, a later analysis permuted the HLA or CMV assignments 20 times. In a later analysis, co-occurring TCRs were grouped using DBSCAN, and TCRdist sequence similarity was added for clustering within HLA-allele-positive subsets. Repertoires with fewer than 30,000 or more than 120,000 public chains, plus five repertoires with anomalous nucleotide sharing, were excluded from co-occurrence clustering. Entries here come from immuneACCESS through TCRdb and include only in-frame sequences with V and J called. Some clones fail to appear in such tables; in the studies checked, an unresolved V gene covers under half of the shortfall, and the cause of the remainder is unknown. For V, J and clone size, that table is used; D and trimming come from the DNA. The sample table records 90,000 to 100,000 clones; about 80% of these occur just once. The ten largest account for approximately 2% of the sample.

The cohort comprised 710 or so healthy bone marrow donors. At the time of sampling, every cohort member was nominally healthy, though immune exposures that went unrecorded were likely present. The donor tested CMV seronegative, placing the donor among the 350 or so seronegative members of the cohort. Every donor gave a peripheral blood sample, and the peripheral blood mononuclear cells from that sample were used for TCR beta sequencing. The Qiagen DNeasy Blood Extraction Kit was used to extract genomic DNA from the blood cell samples. Concerning this clone itself: Its recognized antigen is unknown. Base qualities are not at hand, and no much larger clone is one base apart.

The CDR3 covers 17 residues, taking in both the cysteine and the phenylalanine. Of all the DNA, just the CDR3 is kept, 51 bases in frame from base 1. Trimming costs V 0 bases and J 0 bases, and their ends lie 14 bases apart. Per the germline V gene, LGHNA is the CDR1 and YSLEER is the CDR2. The sample taken for sequencing was PBMCs. This receptor was obtained from a man aged 35 to 55 in good health and CMV-seronegative. This chain joins TRBV4-3 to TRBJ1-1, with TRBD1 tentatively as D gene (5 bases match). The bases read TGCGCCAGCAGCCAAGAGGCAGGGTATGGCATGAACACTGAAGCTTTCTTT. Its translation is CASSQEAGYGMNTEAFF.